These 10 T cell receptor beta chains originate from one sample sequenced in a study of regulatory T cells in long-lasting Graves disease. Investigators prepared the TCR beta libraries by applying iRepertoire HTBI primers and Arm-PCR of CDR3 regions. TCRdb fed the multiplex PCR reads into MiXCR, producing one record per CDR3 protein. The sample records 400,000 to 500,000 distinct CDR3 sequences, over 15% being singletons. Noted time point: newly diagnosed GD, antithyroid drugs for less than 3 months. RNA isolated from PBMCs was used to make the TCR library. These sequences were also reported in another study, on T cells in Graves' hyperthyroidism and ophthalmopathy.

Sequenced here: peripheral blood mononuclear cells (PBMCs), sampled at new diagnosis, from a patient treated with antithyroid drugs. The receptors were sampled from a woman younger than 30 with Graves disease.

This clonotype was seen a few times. The CDR3 sequence: CSVRETGELFF. The CDR3 bases are TGCAGCGTCCGAGAAACCGGGGAGCTGTTTTTT. The chain uses TRBV29-1 and TRBJ2-2, with D unresolved. V was trimmed by 6 bases and J by 5 bases, leaving 7 bases between them. The CDR3 loop spans 11 amino acids. Germline V gene data show CDR1 as SQVTM and CDR2 as ANQGSEA.

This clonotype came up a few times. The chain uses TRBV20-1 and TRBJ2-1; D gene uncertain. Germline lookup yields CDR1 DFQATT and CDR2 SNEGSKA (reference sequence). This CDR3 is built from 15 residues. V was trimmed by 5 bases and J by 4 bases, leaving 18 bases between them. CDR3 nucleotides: TGCAGTGCTTCCCCCAACCCCACGCGGTACAATGAGCAGTTCTTC. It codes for CSASPNPTRYNEQFF.

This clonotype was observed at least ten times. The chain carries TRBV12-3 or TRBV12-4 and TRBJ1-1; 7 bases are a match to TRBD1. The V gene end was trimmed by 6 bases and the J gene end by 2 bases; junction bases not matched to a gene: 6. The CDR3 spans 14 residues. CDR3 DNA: TGTGCCAGCAGCTTGACAGGGTTAAACACTGAAGCTTTCTTT. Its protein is CASSLTGLNTEAFF.

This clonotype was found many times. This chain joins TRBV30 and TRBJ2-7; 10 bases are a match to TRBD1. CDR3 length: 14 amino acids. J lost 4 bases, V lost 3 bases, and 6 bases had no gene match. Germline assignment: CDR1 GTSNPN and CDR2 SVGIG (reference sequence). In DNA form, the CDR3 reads TGTGCCTGGAGCCGGGACAGGGGTGTTTACGAGCAGTACTTC. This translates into CAWSRDRGVYEQYF.

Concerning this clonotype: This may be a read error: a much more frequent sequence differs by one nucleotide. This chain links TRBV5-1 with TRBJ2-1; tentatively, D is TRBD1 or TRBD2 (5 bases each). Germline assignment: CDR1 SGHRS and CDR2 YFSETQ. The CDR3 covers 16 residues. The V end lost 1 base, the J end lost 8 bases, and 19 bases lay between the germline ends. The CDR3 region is CASSLRGPGPSDEQFF. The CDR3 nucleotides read TGCGCCAGCAGCTTGCGGGGTCCGGGACCCAGCGATGAGCAGTTCTTC.

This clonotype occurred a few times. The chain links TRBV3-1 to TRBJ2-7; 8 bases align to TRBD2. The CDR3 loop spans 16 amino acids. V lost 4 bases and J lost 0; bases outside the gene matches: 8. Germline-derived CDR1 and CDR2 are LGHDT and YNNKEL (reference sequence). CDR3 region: CASSRGNSGDSYEQYF. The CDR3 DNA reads TGTGCCAGCAGCCGAGGTAATAGCGGGGACTCCTACGAGCAGTACTTC.

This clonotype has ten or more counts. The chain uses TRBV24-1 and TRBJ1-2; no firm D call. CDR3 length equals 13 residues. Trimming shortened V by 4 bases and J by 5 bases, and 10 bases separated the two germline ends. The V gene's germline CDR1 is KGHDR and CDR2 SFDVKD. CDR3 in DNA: TGTGCCACCAGTGAATACCAGAGTTATGGCTACACCTTC. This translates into CATSEYQSYGYTF.

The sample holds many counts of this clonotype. CDR3 DNA sequence: TGTGCCAGCAGTCGACAGCCTTCGGGCACTGAAGCTTTCTTT. It is translated as CASSRQPSGTEAFF. The chain couples TRBV28 to TRBJ1-1; tentatively, D is TRBD1 (5 bases). Looked up from germline, CDR1 is MDHEN and CDR2 is SYDVKM. This CDR3 is built from 14 residues. The germline V and J ends were trimmed by 5 bases and 4 bases, with 14 bases remaining between them.

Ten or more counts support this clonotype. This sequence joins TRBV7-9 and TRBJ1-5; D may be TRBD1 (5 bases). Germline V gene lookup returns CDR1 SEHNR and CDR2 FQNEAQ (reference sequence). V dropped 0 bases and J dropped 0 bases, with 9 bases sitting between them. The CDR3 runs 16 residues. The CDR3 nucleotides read TGTGCCAGCAGCTTAGCTGCGGGGGATAGCAATCAGCCCCAGCATTTT. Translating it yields CASSLAAGDSNQPQHF.

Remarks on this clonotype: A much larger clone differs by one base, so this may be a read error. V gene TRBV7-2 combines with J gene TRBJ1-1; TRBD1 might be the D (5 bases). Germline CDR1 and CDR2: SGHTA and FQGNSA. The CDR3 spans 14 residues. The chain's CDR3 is CVSSLEEGYTEAFF. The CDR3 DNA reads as TGTGTCAGCAGCTTAGAGGAGGGGTATACTGAAGCTTTCTTT.